The clone carrying this TCR beta chain was seen more than once but under ten times. This sample is part of a study of neurological immune-mediated disorders. 5'RACE with 10-nucleotide random UMIs generated the cDNA. TCRdb processed the 5' RACE reads anew with MiXCR; each CDR3 protein has one entry. The data hold approximately 50,000 distinct CDR3 sequences, with approximately 8.4% observed a single time. Time point meaning: longitudinal time-point 3. The group of healthy controls was made up of people who were blood bank volunteers in Maryland, USA. The CDR3 has 14 residues. The trim removed 5 bases at V and 8 bases at J, leaving 12 bases unmatched. Germline CDR1 is LNHDA and CDR2 is SQIVND (reference sequence).

Sample: PBMCs. The receptor comes from a woman aged 40 to 50 in good health. This chain joins TRBV19 and TRBJ2-7; TRBD2 agrees at 7 bases. The CDR3 DNA reads TGTGCCAGTAGTTCCTCCCGGGGGGAGGACAAGCAGTACTTC. It encodes CASSSSRGEDKQYF.